The T cell receptor beta chain under discussion was sequenced for a study of neurological immune-mediated disorders. Per germline, CDR1 MRHNA and CDR2 SNTAGT. This CDR3 spans 15 amino acids. The junction had 7 bases not matched to a gene; V was cut back by 0 bases and J by 9 bases. The making of cDNA relied on 5'RACE with 10-nucleotide random UMIs. TCRdb re-derived calls from the 5' RACE reads in MiXCR, one entry per CDR3 protein. The sample shows roughly 60,000 distinct CDR3 sequences, roughly 3.2% of them seen only once. The sequencing sample was made of PBMCs. The V gene is TRBV6-4, the J gene TRBJ2-1; 8 bases agree with TRBD2. The sequence was obtained from a woman aged 25 to 39 with multiple sclerosis. CDR3 in amino acids: CASSDSAGEQSEQFF. The DNA of the CDR3 is TGTGCCAGCAGTGACTCAGCGGGGGAACAAAGTGAGCAGTTCTTC.